Included here is one T cell receptor (beta chain) sequence, with context. What it recognizes is unknown. Specified time point: patch test 2, 6 weeks after DPC sensitization. Treatment reported: therapeutic diphenylcyclopropenone sensitization with weekly scalp DPC. Prior to each patch test being applied, blood was drawn. Germline lookup yields CDR1 MGHRA and CDR2 YSYEKL. The CDR3 spans 14 residues. V was trimmed by 1 base and J by 6 bases, leaving 9 bases between them. Single cDNA molecules in the library carried unique molecular identifiers attached during preparation. From the RACE reads, TCRdb called clonotypes with MiXCR, one entry per CDR3 protein. The sample includes tens of thousands of distinct CDR3 sequences, approximately 10% seen only once; the top ten take 1.5% to 2%. The sample originates from a study of human T cells and chemical hapten exposure. General study findings and limits: Sensitizing to DPC left TCRs with a frequency above 1 in 1000 unaltered.

The sequence came from a man aged 18 to 30 with alopecia areata. Some clones in this sample may be carry-over from other donors' samples. The chain is built from TRBV4-1 and TRBJ2-2, with a tentative D call TRBD2 (6 bases). Sequences were derived from whole blood, sampled in connection with sensitization to the hapten diphenylcyclopropenone (DPC). DNA for the CDR3: TGCGCCAGCAGCCAAGCCCAGCGGGCCGGGGAGCTGTTTTTT. This encodes CASSQAQRAGELFF.